The 24 T cell receptor beta chains reported below all come from one sample, sequenced in a study of regulatory T cells in long-lasting Graves disease. Building of the TCR beta libraries involved iRepertoire HTBI primers and Arm-PCR of CDR3 regions. From the multiplex PCR reads, TCRdb called clonotypes with MiXCR, one entry per CDR3 protein. Of 520,000 or so distinct CDR3 sequences listed, around 12% were seen once; the top ten hold around 10%. As for time point: newly diagnosed GD, antithyroid drugs for less than 3 months. From RNA extracted from PBMCs, the TCR library was made. This sample was also put to use in a study of T cells in Graves' hyperthyroidism and ophthalmopathy.

Sequencing used peripheral blood mononuclear cells (PBMCs), obtained at new diagnosis, from a patient treated with antithyroid drugs. The receptors shown here come from a woman aged 25-40 years with Graves disease.

The table lists this clonotype with many counts. The chain links TRBV14 to TRBJ2-1; the D gene is possibly TRBD2 (6 bases). The germline V gene has CDR1 SGHDN and CDR2 FVKESK. The germline V and J ends were trimmed by 3 bases and 4 bases, with 19 bases remaining between them. The CDR3 extends over 17 amino acids. Here the CDR3 DNA reads TGTGCCAGCAGCCAGGAAGGGGTGGGACTGGTTTACAATGAGCAGTTCTTC. Translated, it gives CASSQEGVGLVYNEQFF.

The gene calls are TRBV6-2 or TRBV6-3 and TRBJ2-1; perhaps TRBD2 as D (5 bases). The CDR3 totals 14 residues. V was trimmed by 3 bases and J by 8 bases, leaving 14 bases between them. CDR1 and CDR2 from the germline V gene are MNHEY and SVGEGT. The CDR3 sequence: CASSYKGAYHEQFF. CDR3 in DNA: TGTGCCAGCAGTTATAAGGGAGCCTATCATGAGCAGTTCTTC.

Remarks on this clonotype: Since a much larger clone is just one base distant, this may be a read error. This rearrangement joins TRBV11-2 to TRBJ2-6, with D tentatively TRBD1 (5 bases). The CDR3 sequence is 15 residues long. In germline, CDR1 is SGHAT, CDR2 FQNNGV. The CDR3 coding sequence is TGTGCCAGCAGCCTCAGGGTATCTGGGGCCAACATCCTGACTTTC. Protein sequence: CASSLRVSGANILTF. Variable domain in full (rest from reference TRBV11-2 and TRBJ2-6): EAGVAQSPRYKIIEKRQSVAFWCNPISGHATLYWYQQILGQGPKLLIQFQNNGVVDDSQLPKDRFSAERLKGVDSTLKIQPAKLEDSAVYLCASSLRVSGANILTFGAGSRLTVL.

This clonotype was observed at least ten times. The chain couples TRBV30 to TRBJ2-2; no firm D call. The CDR3 is made up of 13 amino acids. V was cut by 4 bases and J by 6 bases, with 12 bases left in between. Germline V gene lookup returns CDR1 GTSNPN and CDR2 SVGIG (reference sequence). CDR3 coding DNA: TGTGCCTGGATGGGCCGGGTTCCCGGGGAGCTGTTTTTT. Protein product: CAWMGRVPGELFF.

This clonotype was observed many times. This rearrangement joins TRBV20-1 to TRBJ2-3, with D perhaps given as TRBD1 or TRBD2 (5 bases each). The length of the CDR3 is 14 residues. V was cut by 6 bases and J by 2 bases, with 15 bases left in between. Germline V gene sequence: CDR1 DFQATT, CDR2 SNEGSKA (reference sequence). CDR3 sequence: CSANPGTHTDTQYF. The DNA of the CDR3 is TGCAGTGCGAACCCCGGGACCCACACAGATACGCAGTATTTT.

This clonotype was observed many times. The CDR3 nucleotides are TGTGCCAGCAGCTTAGACCGAGGCCTAGCCAATGAGCAGTTCTTC. Encoded protein: CASSLDRGLANEQFF. The rearrangement uses TRBV11-3 and TRBJ2-1; D might be TRBD2 (5 bases). Per the germline V gene, CDR1 is SGHNT and CDR2 is YENEEA. The CDR3 covers 15 residues. V lost 0 bases and J lost 6, with 12 bases in between.

There are a few counts of this clonotype. The rearrangement joins TRBV7-2 to TRBJ2-7; TRBD2 agrees at 10 bases. CDR3 length: 19 amino acids. With V trimmed by 5 bases and J by 9 bases, 25 bases remained unmatched. From germline, CDR1 is SGHTA and CDR2 FQGNSA. The chain's CDR3 is CASSPTSGLAGGRRGGQYF. The CDR3 region has the DNA TGTGCCAGCAGCCCCACATCGGGGTTAGCGGGAGGTCGACGGGGGGGGCAGTACTTC.

This clonotype was detected only a few times. The chain employs TRBV7-9 and TRBJ2-2, with 9 bases that match TRBD1. V trimming: 11 bases; J trimming: 1 base; junction bases outside the gene matches: 8. Looked up from germline, CDR1 is SEHNR and CDR2 is FQNEAQ (reference sequence). The CDR3 is 15 residues long. The CDR3 here is CAHRGPKRNTGELFF. Written as DNA, the CDR3 is TGTGCCCACAGGGGGCCTAAAAGGAACACCGGGGAGCTGTTTTTT.

This rearrangement joins TRBV15 to TRBJ2-1; 7 nucleotides agree with TRBD2. The germline CDR1 and CDR2 sequences are LNHNV and YYDKDF (reference sequence). V lost 0 bases to trimming and J lost 9 bases; unmatched junction nucleotides: 2. The CDR3 spans 13 residues. The CDR3 loop is CATSRELAIEQFF. CDR3 nucleotide sequence: TGTGCCACCAGCAGAGAACTAGCGATTGAGCAGTTCTTC.

This clonotype was recorded at least ten times. This chain joins TRBV7-8 and TRBJ2-1; D may correspond to TRBD1 or TRBD2 (5 bases each). The V gene's germline CDR1 is SGHVS and CDR2 FQNEAQ. V shed 4 bases and J shed 2 bases, with 21 bases lying between them. This CDR3 spans 18 amino acids. The CDR3: CASSSRGYRDPTYNEQFF. In nucleotides, the CDR3 is TGTGCCAGCAGCTCGAGAGGATATCGGGACCCGACCTACAATGAGCAGTTCTTC. Complete variable domain (other parts from reference TRBV7-8 and TRBJ2-1): GAGVSQSPRYKVAKRGQDVALRCDPISGHVSLFWYQQALGQGPEFLTYFQNEAQLDKSGLPSDRFFAERPEGSVSTLKIQRTQQEDSAVYLCASSSRGYRDPTYNEQFFGPGTRLTVL.

Note on this clonotype: A read error is likely here: a far larger clone is one base away. The chain links TRBV11-2 to TRBJ2-7; the match to TRBD1 covers 9 bases. The germline gives CDR1 SGHAT, CDR2 FQNNGV. With 3 bases clipped from V and 5 bases from J, the junction kept 8 bases outside the gene matches. The CDR3 is 15 amino acids. The CDR3 nucleotides read TGTGCCAGCAGCTTGAGGAGACAGGGGGGTAACGAGCAGTACTTC. Translating it yields CASSLRRQGGNEQYF.

This clonotype has at least ten counts. The V and J genes are TRBV6-2 or TRBV6-3 and TRBJ2-1, with 7 nucleotides matching TRBD1. Germline CDR1 is MNHEY and CDR2 is SVGEGT. Trimming at V came to 5 bases and at J to 7 bases, leaving 8 bases not matched to a gene. This CDR3 comprises 14 residues. The CDR3 spells CASSLTGARNEQFF. CDR3 sequence (DNA): TGTGCCAGCAGTCTTACAGGGGCGAGGAATGAGCAGTTCTTC.

At least ten counts were recorded for this clonotype. The V gene is TRBV30, the J gene TRBJ1-1; D is perhaps TRBD1 (6 bases). Germline lookup yields CDR1 GTSNPN and CDR2 SVGIG (reference sequence). This CDR3 contains 13 residues. Trimming shortened V by 2 bases and J by 4 bases, and 11 bases separated the two germline ends. This CDR3 is CAWSFGGGTEAFF. Here the CDR3 DNA reads TGTGCCTGGAGTTTCGGGGGCGGCACTGAAGCTTTCTTT.

This clonotype was counted ten times or more. The chain has TRBV6-1 and TRBJ2-1; TRBD1 matches at 9 bases. CDR3 size: 15 residues. Trimming at V came to 8 bases and at J to 9 bases, leaving 14 bases not matched to a gene. Germline-derived CDR1 and CDR2 are MNHNS and SASEGT. CDR3 sequence (DNA): TGTGCCAGCGTCAGAACAGGGGGCCTCCTGGGTGAGCAGTTCTTC. As protein: CASVRTGGLLGEQFF.

The chain couples TRBV9 to TRBJ1-1; D remains unclear. This CDR3 is built from 13 residues. Trimming took 3 bases from V and 3 from J, leaving 9 bases between them. Germline V gene lookup returns CDR1 SGDLS and CDR2 YYNGEE. CDR3 sequence reads: CASSATWDTEAFF. CDR3 in DNA: TGTGCCAGCAGCGCGACTTGGGACACTGAAGCTTTCTTT.

Many counts were recorded for this clonotype. This chain connects TRBV7-9 to TRBJ1-1, with 9 bases identical to TRBD1. The CDR3 is 14 residues long. The germline gives CDR1 SEHNR, CDR2 FQNEAQ (reference sequence). Trimming cost V 6 bases and J 3 bases; bases outside gene matches: 5. CDR3 sequence: CASRSWDRDTEAFF. CDR3 nucleotide sequence: TGTGCCAGCAGAAGCTGGGACAGGGACACTGAAGCTTTCTTT.

This clonotype was seen at least ten times. The rearrangement uses TRBV12-3 or TRBV12-4 and TRBJ2-7; 11 bases map to TRBD2. The CDR3 has 15 amino acids. J was trimmed by 2 bases and V by 6 bases; bases with no gene match: 6. In DNA, the CDR3 is TGTGCCAGCAGCCTAGCGGGAGGCCCGACCTACGAGCAGTACTTC. As protein: CASSLAGGPTYEQYF.

With respect to this clonotype: Just one base apart from a much larger clone, this may be a read error. The V gene is TRBV18, the J gene TRBJ2-5, with 7 bases lining up with TRBD1. The CDR3 totals 14 residues. Germline V gene data show CDR1 as KGHSH and CDR2 as LQKENI. This CDR3 reads CARSPTGSGETQYF. In DNA form, the CDR3 reads TGTGCCAGATCACCGACAGGGTCGGGAGAGACCCAGTACTTC. The entire variable domain, with the rest obtained from reference TRBV18 and TRBJ2-5, is as follows: NAGVMQNPRHLVRRRGQEARLRCSPMKGHSHVYWYRQLPEEGLKFMVYLQKENIIDESGMPKERFSAEFPKEGPSILRIQQVVRGDSAAYFCARSPTGSGETQYFGPGTRLLVL.

This clonotype was observed many times. The CDR3 sequence is CASSPPTRSGSGNTIYF. CDR3 coding DNA: TGTGCCAGCAGCCCGCCGACACGGTCCGGCTCTGGAAACACCATATATTTT. The J gene is TRBJ1-3, the V gene TRBV11-2; no definite D call. Germline V gene sequence: CDR1 SGHAT, CDR2 FQNNGV. V was clipped by 5 bases and J by 0 bases, with 17 bases between them. The CDR3 loop spans 17 amino acids.

This clonotype has at least ten counts. This chain uses TRBV28 with TRBJ1-6; D might be TRBD1 (5 bases). Trimming took off 2 bases at V and 9 bases at J, with 11 bases between the two ends. The CDR3 has 14 amino acids. Germline V gene data show CDR1 as MDHEN and CDR2 as SYDVKM. CDR3 coding DNA: TGTGCCAGCAGTTTAGGGCAGGGTATTTCACCCCTCCACTTT. It codes for CASSLGQGISPLHF.

This clonotype was detected ten times or more. V is TRBV2 and J is TRBJ2-4, with TRBD2 matching 9 bases. Germline V gene data show CDR1 as SNHLY and CDR2 as FYNNEI. J gave up 1 base and V 4 bases, and 2 bases lay outside the gene matches. The CDR3 covers 15 residues. Here the CDR3 DNA reads TGTGCCAGCAGTGTGGCGGGGGGGGCCAAAAACATTCAGTACTTC. Its protein product is CASSVAGGAKNIQYF.

This clonotype was detected a few times. The rearrangement links TRBV4-1 to TRBJ1-3, with 8 positions matching TRBD1. The V segment lost 2 bases and the J segment 0 bases; nucleotides outside the gene matches: 9. The CDR3 covers 18 residues. Per germline, CDR1 MGHRA and CDR2 YSYEKL. Here the CDR3 DNA reads TGCGCCAGCAGCCAACCATGGACAGGGAAAGGCTCTGGAAACACCATATATTTT. The encoded protein is CASSQPWTGKGSGNTIYF.

A remark on this clonotype: This may come from a read error, since a much larger clone is one base off. Likely a read error: the CDR3 ends without its conserved phenylalanine or tryptophan. V and J are TRBV11-3 and TRBJ2-1; tentatively, D is TRBD2 (5 bases). V lost 4 bases, J lost 8 bases, and 12 bases lay in between. The CDR3 is made up of 13 amino acids. In germline, CDR1 is SGHNT, CDR2 YENEEA. CDR3 amino acids: CASSSLASHEQFS. CDR3 bases: TGTGCCAGCAGCTCCCTGGCTAGCCATGAGCAGTTCTCC.

This clonotype was found many times. This sequence joins TRBV6-2 or TRBV6-3 and TRBJ2-7, with D perhaps assigned TRBD1 or TRBD2 (5 bases each). The germline V and J ends were trimmed by 2 bases and 2 bases, with 13 bases remaining between them. Germline assignment: CDR1 MNHEY and CDR2 SVGEGT. This CDR3 comprises 15 residues. CDR3 bases: TGTGCCAGCAGTTACCACCGAGGGGATCCCTACGAGCAGTACTTC. Encoded protein: CASSYHRGDPYEQYF.